This TCR beta chain was profiled in a study of T-cell memory formation after mild COVID-19. General study points: While clones contracting from day 15 to 85 were balanced between CD4 and CD8, later expanders leaned CD4+. A subset of responding clones appeared in pre-infection memory, suggesting cross-reactive memory joined. Contracting clones localized mainly to CM and EM when CD4+ and mainly to EMRA when CD8+.

This clonotype came up many times. Its cognate antigen is unknown. TCRdb reprocessed the 5' RACE reads with MiXCR, giving one entry per CDR3 protein. This sample has 30,000 to 35,000 distinct CDR3 sequences, with 7.7% found just once. The sample comprised PBMCs or a T cell subset sorted from them (not recorded which). The TCR sequence derives from a man aged 18 to 35 who had mild COVID-19 (a few samples of this study predate the infection). Cell type and time point are not known.

This CDR3 is CASSYWSGTKYNEQFF. DNA for the CDR3: TGTGCCAGCAGTTACTGGTCTGGGACAAAGTACAATGAGCAGTTCTTC. The chain couples TRBV6-2 or TRBV6-3 to TRBJ2-1, with D possibly matching TRBD1 (6 bases). The CDR3 contains 16 residues. Trimming took off 1 base at V and 4 bases at J, with 14 bases between the two ends. Germline CDR1 MNHEY, CDR2 SVGEGT.